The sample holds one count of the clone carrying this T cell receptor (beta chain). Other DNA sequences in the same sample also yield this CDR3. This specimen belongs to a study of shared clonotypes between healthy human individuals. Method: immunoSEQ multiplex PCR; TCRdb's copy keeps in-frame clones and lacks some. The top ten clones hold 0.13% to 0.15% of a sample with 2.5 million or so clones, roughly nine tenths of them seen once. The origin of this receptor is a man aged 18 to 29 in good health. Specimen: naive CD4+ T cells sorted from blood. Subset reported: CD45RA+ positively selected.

This chain's CDR3 is CASSRTVQETQYF. CDR3 nucleotides: TGTGCCAGCAGCAGGACAGTCCAAGAGACCCAGTACTTC. The chain links TRBV6-5 to TRBJ2-5, with a tentative D call TRBD1 (6 bases). Germline V gene sequence: CDR1 MNHEY, CDR2 SVGAGI. This CDR3 contains 13 residues. V dropped 6 bases and J dropped 1 base, with 9 bases sitting between them.